This section outlines one TCR beta chain sequence together with its context. The antigen remains undetermined. Sample time point: after neoadjuvant nivolumab, at surgical resection. Repertoires were generated with immunoSEQ multiplex PCR, while TCRdb's copy carries only in-frame clones and drops some. Among about 23,000 clones, under 45% were seen once, and the ten largest hold around 43%. The record originates from a study of neoadjuvant anti-PD-1 for oral cavity cancer. The length of the CDR3 is 15 residues. V dropped 1 base and J dropped 0 bases, with 10 bases sitting between them. Germline CDR1 LGHNA, CDR2 YSLEER. General observations from the study: Post-treatment tumors with larger preexisting clones showed more shrinkage.

Sequenced material: tumor tissue, taken after nivolumab (anti-PD-1) treatment. This receptor was taken from a person aged 40 to 85 with oral cavity squamous cell carcinoma. The J gene is TRBJ2-7, the V gene TRBV4-3; D unresolved. The CDR3 sequence: CASSQGVSLSYEQYF. CDR3 DNA: TGCGCCAGCAGCCAAGGGGTGTCCCTCTCCTACGAGCAGTACTTC.